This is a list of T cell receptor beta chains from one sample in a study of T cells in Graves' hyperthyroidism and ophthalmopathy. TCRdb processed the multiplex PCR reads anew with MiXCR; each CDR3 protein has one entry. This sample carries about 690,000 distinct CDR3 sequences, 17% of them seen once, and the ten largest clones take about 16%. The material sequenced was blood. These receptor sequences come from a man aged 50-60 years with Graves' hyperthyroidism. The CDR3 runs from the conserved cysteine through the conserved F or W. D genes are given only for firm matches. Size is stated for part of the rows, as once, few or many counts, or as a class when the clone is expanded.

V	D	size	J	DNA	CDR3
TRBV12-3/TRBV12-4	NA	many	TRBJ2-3	TGTGCCAGCAGTTACGCGAAAACAGATACGCAGTATTTT	CASSYAKTDTQYF
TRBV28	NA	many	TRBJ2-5	NA	CASSSSGQNQETQYF
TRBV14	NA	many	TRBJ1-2	TGTGCCAGCAGCCAAGGGCAGGACTATGGCTACACCTTC	CASSQGQDYGYTF
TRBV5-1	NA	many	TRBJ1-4	TGCGCCAGCAGCTCCGATTCTACTAATGAAAAACTGTTTTTT	CASSSDSTNEKLFF
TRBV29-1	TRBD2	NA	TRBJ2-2	TGCAGCGTTGTTTCCGGACTAGCGGGAGTTTGTTCTTTGGGGGAGCTGTTTTTT	CSVVSGLAGVCSLGELFF
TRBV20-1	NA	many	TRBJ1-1	TGCAGTGCTAGAAGGGGAGACAGTGAAGCTTTCTTT	CSARRGDSEAFF
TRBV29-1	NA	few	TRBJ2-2	TGCAGCGTTGAACTAACGGGGTTCGGGACCGGGGAGCTGTTTTTT	CSVELTGFGTGELFF
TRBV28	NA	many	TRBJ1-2	TGTGCCAGCAGCCGCGTCGAAATGTTTGGCTACACCTTC	CASSRVEMFGYTF
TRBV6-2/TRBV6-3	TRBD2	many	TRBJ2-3	TGTGCCAGCAGTCCGTTTAGCGGGAGGAGAGGGACAGATACGCAGTATTTT	CASSPFSGRRGTDTQYF
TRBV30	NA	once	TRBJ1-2	TGTGCCTGGAGTGTCTTAGACTATGGCTACACCTTC	CAWSVLDYGYTF
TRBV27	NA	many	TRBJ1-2	TGTGCCAGCAGACTGACAGGAGCCTATGGCTACACCTTC	CASRLTGAYGYTF
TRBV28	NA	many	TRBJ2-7	TGTGCCAGCAGTTTATTGGCTGAATCCTACGAGCAGTACTTC	CASSLLAESYEQYF
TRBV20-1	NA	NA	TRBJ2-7	TGCAGTGCTATACACAGCCGGAAGTTCGAGCAGTACTTC	CSAIHSRKFEQYF
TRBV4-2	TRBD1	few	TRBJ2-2	TGTGCCAGCAGCCGATCACAGGGGGCCAACACCGGGGAGCTGTTTTTT	CASSRSQGANTGELFF
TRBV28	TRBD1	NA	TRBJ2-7	TGTGCCAGCAGTCCCCCCCCGGGACAGGGGGAGTTCGCCCGCCACTACGAGCAGTACTTC	CASSPPPGQGEFARHYEQYF
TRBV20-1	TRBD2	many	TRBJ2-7	TGCAGTGCTCCTGGGACTAGCGGGAGTCGCGAGCAGTACTTC	CSAPGTSGSREQYF
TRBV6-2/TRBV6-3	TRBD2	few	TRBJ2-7	TGTGCCAGCAAAGGACTAGCGGGAGTCGGCGAGCAGTACTTC	CASKGLAGVGEQYF
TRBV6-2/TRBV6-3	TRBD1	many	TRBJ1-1	TGTGCCAGCAGTTACGCCGGGACAGGTTTGAACACTGAAGCTTTCTTT	CASSYAGTGLNTEAFF
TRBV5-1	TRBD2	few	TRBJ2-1	TGCGCCAGCAGCCTTTTAGCGGGACCCAATGAGCAGTTCTTC	CASSLLAGPNEQFF
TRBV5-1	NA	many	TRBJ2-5	TGCGCCAGCAGCTTGGTTAGCGGTGCAGAGACCCAGTACTTC	CASSLVSGAETQYF
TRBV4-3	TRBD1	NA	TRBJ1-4	TGCGCCAGCAGCCGAATAGGGGACAGCCAACATGAAAAACTGTTTTTT	CASSRIGDSQHEKLFF
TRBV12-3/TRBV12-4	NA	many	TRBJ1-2	TGTGCCAGCAGTCACCGCCGCCTTGGGGGCTACACCTTC	CASSHRRLGGYTF
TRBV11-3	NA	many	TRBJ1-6	TGTGCCAGCAGCTTAGATTTAATGTGGGGGGCCGGTTCACCCCTCCACTTT	CASSLDLMWGAGSPLHF
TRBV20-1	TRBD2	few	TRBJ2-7	TGCAGTGCTAGACCCCCAGGCGGGAGTAGCTCCTACGAGCAGTACTTC	CSARPPGGSSSYEQYF
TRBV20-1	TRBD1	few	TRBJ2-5	TGCAGTCGGGGGACAGGGGGCCGGGAGACCCAGTACTTC	CSRGTGGRETQYF
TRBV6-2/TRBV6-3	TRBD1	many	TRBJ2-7	TGTGCCAGCAGTTACTCAGGGGGCCTCTTCTACGAGCAGTACTTC	CASSYSGGLFYEQYF
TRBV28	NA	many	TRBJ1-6	TGTGCCAGCAGTGAGGAAACTAATAATTCACCCCTCCACTTT	CASSEETNNSPLHF
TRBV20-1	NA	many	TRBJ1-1	TGCAGTGCTAGAGATATTGGTAAGGGCGCTGAAGCTTTCTTT	CSARDIGKGAEAFF
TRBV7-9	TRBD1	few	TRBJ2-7	TGTGCCAGCAGATCACCGGGACAGGGGAACCACGAGCAGTACTTC	CASRSPGQGNHEQYF
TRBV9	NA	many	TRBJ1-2	TGTGCCAGCAGCGTAGGCTGGGGGGACTATGGCTACACCTTC	CASSVGWGDYGYTF
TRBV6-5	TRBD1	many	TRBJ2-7	TGTGCCAGCAGTTACAGGGGGCGGATGAACGAGCAGTACTTC	CASSYRGRMNEQYF
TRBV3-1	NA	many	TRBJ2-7	TGTGCCAGCAGCCAAGGACCGGGAGCAACCTACGAGCAGTACTTC	CASSQGPGATYEQYF
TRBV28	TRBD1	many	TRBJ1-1	TGTGCCAGCACCACTTCAGGGACAGGTTTAACGGAAGCTTTCTTT	CASTTSGTGLTEAFF
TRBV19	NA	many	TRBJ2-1	TGTGCCAGTAGTATCCGACTGGGCGGGCTCCCCTACAATGAGCAGTTCTTC	CASSIRLGGLPYNEQFF
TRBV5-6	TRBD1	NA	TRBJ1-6	TGTGCCAGCAGCGAGGGACAGGGTTCCTATAATTCACCCCTCCACTTT	CASSEGQGSYNSPLHF
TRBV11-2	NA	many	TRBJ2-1	TGTGCCAGCAGCTTTTGGGCGGGAACCTACAATGAGCAGTTCTTC	CASSFWAGTYNEQFF
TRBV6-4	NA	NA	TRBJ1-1	TGTGCCAGCAGTGACTCGAGTCGGGGCACTGAAGCTTTCTTT	CASSDSSRGTEAFF
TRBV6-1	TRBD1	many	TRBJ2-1	TGTGCCAGCAGTGAATGGCGGACAGGGGGGCGGAATGAGCAGTTCTTC	CASSEWRTGGRNEQFF
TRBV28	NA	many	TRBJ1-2	TGTGCCAGCTCCAGGGTCAACTATGGCTACACCTTC	CASSRVNYGYTF
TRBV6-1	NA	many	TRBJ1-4	TGTGCCAGCAGCCCCGGTGGGGGATATAAAGAAAAACTGTTTTTT	CASSPGGGYKEKLFF
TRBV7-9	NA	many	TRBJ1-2	TGTGCCAGCAGCCCTGGGGACGGGTATGGCTACACCTTC	CASSPGDGYGYTF
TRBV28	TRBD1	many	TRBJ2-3	TGTGCCAGCTCCCCCCAGGGGGCTGGAGATACGCAGTATTTT	CASSPQGAGDTQYF
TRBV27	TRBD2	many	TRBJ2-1	TGTGCCAGCAGGGGGACTAGCGGGGGAGAGACCTTCTCCTACAATGAGCAGTTCTTC	CASRGTSGGETFSYNEQFF
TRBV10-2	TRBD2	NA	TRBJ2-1	TGCGCCAGCAGTAGCACTAGCGGGAGGGTCGCCTACAATGAGCAGTTCTTC	CASSSTSGRVAYNEQFF
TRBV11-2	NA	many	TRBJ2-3	TGTGCCAGCAGCCCCGGACTCAAGGATACGCAGTATTTT	CASSPGLKDTQYF
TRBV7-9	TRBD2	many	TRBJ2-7	TGTGCCAGCTCAAAAGCGGGAGGGTCCTACGAGCAGTACTTC	CASSKAGGSYEQYF